The 21 T cell receptor beta chains in this list originate from one sample, sequenced in a study of Ad26.COV2.S vaccination and SARS-CoV-2 variants. Only in-frame clones appear in the TCRdb table, and some are missing; sequencing was by immunoSEQ multiplex PCR. This table has under 95,000 clones, roughly 84% appearing once. The source material was peripheral blood, sampled after recovery from COVID-19. The receptors come from a human donor who had recovered from COVID-19.

The genes are TRBV2 and TRBJ2-5; possibly TRBD2 for D (5 bases). Judging by the DNA end, TRBJ2-7 fits better; the J call may be wrong. CDR1 is SNHLY and CDR2 is FYNNEI in the germline V gene. The CDR3 is 14 amino acids. For the CDR3, the DNA is TGTGCCAGCAACCCTGGGAGCTCCTCCTACGAGCAGTACTTC. As protein: CASNPGSSSYEQYF.

The CDR3 nucleotides are TGTGCCAGCTCACCTGGTACAGCCTCCTACGAGCAGTACTTC. It is translated as CASSPGTASYEQYF. The rearrangement uses TRBV18 and TRBJ2-7; D gene uncertain. Germline CDR1 is KGHSH and CDR2 is LQKENI. The CDR3 has 14 amino acids. Trimming left V 3 bases short and J 0 bases short, with 9 bases between.

This clone was found a few times. V gene TRBV4-2 combines with J gene TRBJ2-1; TRBD2 matches 13 bases. Trimming removed 0 bases from V and 9 bases from J; junction bases left unmatched: 8. Looked up from germline, CDR1 is LGHNA and CDR2 is YNFKEQ. This CDR3 region has 17 residues. This chain's CDR3 is CASSQEGTSGTRGEQFF. DNA of the CDR3: TGTGCCAGCAGCCAAGAAGGGACTAGCGGGACCCGCGGTGAGCAGTTCTTC.

The chain combines TRBV28 with TRBJ2-6; a possible D gene is TRBD2 (6 bases). Trimming cost V 5 bases and J 0 bases, with 17 bases left between them. The length of the CDR3 is 18 residues. Germline V gives CDR1 MDHEN, CDR2 SYDVKM. Here the CDR3 reads CASSPQTSPNSGANVLTF. The CDR3 DNA reads TGTGCCAGCAGTCCACAAACTAGCCCGAACTCTGGGGCCAACGTCCTGACTTTC.

DNA of the CDR3: TGTGCCAGCAGCTCACAGGTTTATTCAAATTCACCCCTCCACTTT. Its protein is CASSSQVYSNSPLHF. This rearrangement joins TRBV7-2 to TRBJ1-6, with D possibly matching TRBD1 (5 bases). Germline CDR1 SGHTA, CDR2 FQGNSA. V dropped 4 bases and J dropped 7 bases, with 14 bases sitting between them. This CDR3 contains 15 residues.

The chain links TRBV12-5 to TRBJ1-4; TRBD1 aligns across 9 bases. After removal of 6 bases from V and 5 bases from J, the junction contained 4 bases not matched to a gene. Germline V gene lookup returns CDR1 LGHNT and CDR2 FRNRAP. The CDR3 length is 14 residues. CDR3 in amino acids: CASGLTGGNEKLFF. CDR3 coding DNA: TGTGCTAGTGGACTGACAGGGGGAAATGAAAAACTGTTTTTT.

This chain connects TRBV7-3 to TRBJ2-7; TRBD1 agrees at 7 bases. V gave up 5 bases and J gave up 4 bases; unmatched junction bases: 11. The CDR3 is made up of 15 amino acids. CDR1 SGHTA and CDR2 FQGTGA come from the germline V gene. For the CDR3, the DNA is TGTGCCAGCAGCCCCGGCCCAGGGGGTTTATACGAGCAGTACTTC. Translating it yields CASSPGPGGLYEQYF.

J is TRBJ2-6 and V is TRBV5-4; D is unclear. The CDR3 covers 15 residues. The germline CDR1 and CDR2 sequences are SGHNT and YYREEE (reference sequence). V lost 4 bases and J 0 bases, leaving 8 bases between the germline ends. The CDR3: CASSLQLSGANVLTF. The CDR3 coding sequence is TGTGCCAGCAGCCTACAGCTCTCTGGGGCCAACGTCCTGACTTTC.

The V and J genes are TRBV3-1 (or the pseudogene TRBV3-2) and TRBJ1-1, with D possibly TRBD1 on 6 matching bases. V was trimmed by 4 bases and J by 7 bases, leaving 10 bases between them. This CDR3 region has 12 residues. Germline assignment: CDR1 LGHDT and CDR2 YNNKEL (reference sequence). The CDR3 DNA follows: TGTGCCAGCAGCCGGCTAGGGGGTGAAGCTTTCTTT. Its translation: CASSRLGGEAFF.

This chain connects TRBV7-6 to TRBJ2-1; tentative D call: TRBD2 (6 bases). This CDR3 contains 16 residues. CDR1 and CDR2 (germline): SGHVS, FNYEAQ. V lost 5 bases, J lost 8 bases, and 22 bases lay in between. CDR3 region: CASSLTPAGATDEQFF. CDR3 sequence (DNA): TGTGCCAGCAGCCTCACCCCAGCGGGTGCAACCGATGAGCAGTTCTTC. Supplemented by reference TRBV7-6 and TRBJ2-1, the full variable domain reads GAGVSQSPRYKVTKRGQDVALRCDPISGHVSLYWYRQALGQGPEFLTYFNYEAQQDKSGLPNDRFSAERPEGSISTLTIQRTEQRDSAMYRCASSLTPAGATDEQFFGPGTRLTVL.

J is TRBJ2-5 and V is TRBV6-5; D unclear. Germline lookup yields CDR1 MNHEY and CDR2 SVGAGI. Between the trimmed V and J ends, which lost 5 bases and 3 bases, there was a span of 4 bases. The CDR3 consists of 11 residues. In nucleotides, the CDR3 is TGTGCCAGCAGTACGGAAGAGACCCAGTACTTC. Residues: CASSTEETQYF.

The chain employs TRBV28 and TRBJ1-2, with D possibly TRBD1 on 6 matching bases. The CDR3 runs to 16 residues. Trimming cost V 4 bases and J 4 bases, with 19 bases left between them. Germline CDR1 MDHEN, CDR2 SYDVKM. CDR3 nucleotides: TGTGCCAGCAGTTCACTTCAGACAGGACCTCCCTATGGCTACACCTTC. Residues: CASSSLQTGPPYGYTF.

DNA for the CDR3: TGTGCCAGCAGTCGGGACAGGGGGAAAGTAGATACGCAGTATTTT. Translating gives CASSRDRGKVDTQYF. The chain has TRBV28 and TRBJ2-3; 11 nucleotides align to TRBD1. The length of the CDR3 is 15 residues. V dropped 5 bases and J dropped 5; count of bases not matched to a gene: 6. In germline, CDR1 is MDHEN, CDR2 SYDVKM.

In its sample, this clone was seen once. The chain combines TRBV21-1 with TRBJ1-1. TRBV21-1 is an annotated pseudogene. This CDR3 is built from 15 residues. The chain's CDR3 is CASSKRNEGNTEAFF. The CDR3 region has the DNA TGTGCCAGCAGCAAAAGGAACGAGGGGAACACTGAAGCTTTCTTT.

This chain uses TRBV5-4 with TRBJ2-1, with unresolved D. V was trimmed by 2 bases and J by 5 bases, leaving 5 bases between them. Germline V CDR1 and CDR2: SGHNT, YYREEE (reference sequence). This CDR3 is 12 amino acids long. CDR3 loop: CASSFDHNEQFF. The DNA of the CDR3 is TGTGCCAGCAGCTTCGACCACAATGAGCAGTTCTTC. Full variable domain (rest looked up from reference TRBV5-4 and TRBJ2-1): ETGVTQSPTHLIKTRGQQVTLRCSSQSGHNTVSWYQQALGQGPQFIFQYYREEENGRGNFPPRFSGLQFPNYSSELNVNALELDDSALYLCASSFDHNEQFFGPGTRLTVL.

This clone is a singleton in its sample. V usage is TRBV6-5 and J usage is TRBJ2-2; either TRBD1 or TRBD2 may supply D (5 bases each). The CDR3 runs to 15 residues. V was cut by 9 bases and J by 7 bases, with 21 bases left in between. Germline V gene data show CDR1 as MNHEY and CDR2 as SVGAGI. The CDR3 spells CASLRDPTLSGELFF. The CDR3 DNA sequence: TGTGCCAGTCTCCGGGACCCAACATTAAGCGGGGAGCTGTTTTTT.

The chain carries TRBV19 and TRBJ2-5, with D unresolved. V was pared by 6 bases and J by 5 bases, with 7 bases between. The CDR3 is 11 amino acids. Germline V CDR1 and CDR2: LNHDA, SQIVND (reference sequence). The CDR3 DNA sequence: TGTGCCAGTAGCAGTACTGAGACCCAGTACTTC. Translation gives CASSSTETQYF.

The V gene is TRBV9, the J gene TRBJ1-1, with D unclear. V shed 0 bases and J shed 3 bases, with 9 bases lying between them. CDR1 and CDR2 (germline): SGDLS, YYNGEE. CDR3 length equals 14 residues. CDR3: CASSVGGDYTEAFF. The CDR3 DNA reads as TGTGCCAGCAGCGTAGGTGGGGATTACACTGAAGCTTTCTTT.

This rearrangement joins TRBV29-1 to TRBJ1-2; tentative D call: TRBD1 (5 bases). There are 13 residues in the CDR3. CDR1 is SQVTM and CDR2 is ANQGSEA in the germline V gene. Trimming took 7 bases from V and 6 from J, leaving 18 bases between them. CDR3 DNA: TGCAGCGGTCGACTTCAGGGATTCGATGGCTACACCTTC. Translated: CSGRLQGFDGYTF.

The chain recombines TRBV24-1 with TRBJ2-1, with D unresolved. The germline CDR1 and CDR2 sequences are KGHDR and SFDVKD. This CDR3 spans 12 amino acids. Trimming cost V 4 bases and J 2 bases, with 2 bases left between them. The CDR3 sequence is CATSDTYNEQFF. The CDR3 DNA sequence: TGTGCCACCAGTGACACCTACAATGAGCAGTTCTTC.

The CDR3, as DNA: TGTGCCAGCAGCTTGGGACGCAATCAGCCCCAGCATTTT. Protein product: CASSLGRNQPQHF. The V and J genes are TRBV11-3 and TRBJ1-5; D possibly corresponds to TRBD1 (5 bases). The CDR3 sequence is 13 residues long. Germline lookup yields CDR1 SGHNT and CDR2 YENEEA. Between the trimmed V and J ends, which lost 3 bases and 2 bases, there was a span of 5 bases.